This T cell receptor beta chain was obtained from a study of HIV-infected children after antiretroviral therapy interruption. About the research overall: Children were on planned treatment interruption or continuous treatment.

Study observations and caveats: By the end of treatment interruption, naive CD4+ clonality (Gini) increased.

This clonotype was seen many times. Its specificity is not known. CDR1 and CDR2 from the germline V gene are SNHLY and FYNNEI. V lost 6 bases, J lost 6 bases, and 7 bases stayed unmatched. The CDR3 length is 14 residues. The sample's treatment: PENTA 11 planned treatment interruption arm or continuous ART arm. Samples needed at least 5 million viable cryopreserved PBMCs. Unique molecular identifiers were included in an RNA-based 3' RACE TCR library. TCRdb recomputed calls from the 3' RACE reads with MiXCR, one row per CDR3 protein. The sample shows about 89,000 distinct CDR3 sequences, about 7.2% of them seen only once.

The TCR was taken from a pool of human donors with HIV. Sequencing used CD45RA+ CD4+ T cells from PBMCs, pooled from several time points, obtained from a donor given antiretroviral therapy, either interrupted or continuous. Subset denoted: naive CD4+ CD45RA+ CD45RO- T cells. The chain employs TRBV2 and TRBJ2-1; 8 bases align to TRBD1. CDR3 nucleotide sequence: TGTGCCAGCAGGGGACAGGCCACCCTCAATGAGCAGTTCTTC. This sequence encodes CASRGQATLNEQFF.